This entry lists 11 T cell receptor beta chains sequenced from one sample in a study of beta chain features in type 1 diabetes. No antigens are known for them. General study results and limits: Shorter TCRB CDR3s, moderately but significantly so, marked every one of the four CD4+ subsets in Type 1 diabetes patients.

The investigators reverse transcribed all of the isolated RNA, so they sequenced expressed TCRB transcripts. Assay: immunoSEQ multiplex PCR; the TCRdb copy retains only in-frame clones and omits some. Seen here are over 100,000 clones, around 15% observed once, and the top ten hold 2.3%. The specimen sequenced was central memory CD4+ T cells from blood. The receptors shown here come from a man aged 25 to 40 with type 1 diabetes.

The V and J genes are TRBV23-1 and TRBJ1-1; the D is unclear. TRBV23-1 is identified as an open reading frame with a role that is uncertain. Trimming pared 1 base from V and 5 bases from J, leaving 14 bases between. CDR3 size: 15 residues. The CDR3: CASSQLKGFGTEAFF. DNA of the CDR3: TGCGCCAGCAGTCAATTAAAGGGATTTGGGACTGAAGCTTTCTTT.

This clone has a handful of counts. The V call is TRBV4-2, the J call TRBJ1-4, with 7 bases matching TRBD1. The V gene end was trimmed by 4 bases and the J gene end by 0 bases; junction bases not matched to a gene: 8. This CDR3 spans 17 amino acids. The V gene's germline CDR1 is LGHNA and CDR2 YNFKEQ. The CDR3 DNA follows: TGTGCCAGCAGCCTTCAGGGACAGTCTGCAACTAATGAAAAACTGTTTTTT. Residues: CASSLQGQSATNEKLFF.

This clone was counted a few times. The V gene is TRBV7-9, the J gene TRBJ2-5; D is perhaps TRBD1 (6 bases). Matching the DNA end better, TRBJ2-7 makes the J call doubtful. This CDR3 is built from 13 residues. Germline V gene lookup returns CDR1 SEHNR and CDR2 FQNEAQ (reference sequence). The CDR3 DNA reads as TGTGCCAGCAGCGACCGGACAGCTTACGAGCAGTACTTC. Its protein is CASSDRTAYEQYF.

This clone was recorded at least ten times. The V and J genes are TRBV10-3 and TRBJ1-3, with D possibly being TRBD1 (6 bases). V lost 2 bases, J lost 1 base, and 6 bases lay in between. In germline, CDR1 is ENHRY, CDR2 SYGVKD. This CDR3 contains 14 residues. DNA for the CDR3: TGTGCCATCAGTGAGACAGGGTCTGGAAACACCATATATTTT. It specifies CAISETGSGNTIYF.

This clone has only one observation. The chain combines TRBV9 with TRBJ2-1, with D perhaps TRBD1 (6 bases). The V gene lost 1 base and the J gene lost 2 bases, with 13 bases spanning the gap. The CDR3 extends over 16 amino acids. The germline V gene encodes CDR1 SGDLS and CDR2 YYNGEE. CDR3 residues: CASSVRNRETYNEQFF. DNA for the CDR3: TGTGCCAGCAGCGTAAGGAACAGGGAGACCTACAATGAGCAGTTCTTC.

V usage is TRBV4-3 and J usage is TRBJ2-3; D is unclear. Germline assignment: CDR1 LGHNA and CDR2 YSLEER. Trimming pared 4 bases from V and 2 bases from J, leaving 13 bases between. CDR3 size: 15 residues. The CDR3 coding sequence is TGCGCCAGCAGCCTAACTATACTCTACACAGATACGCAGTATTTT. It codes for CASSLTILYTDTQYF.

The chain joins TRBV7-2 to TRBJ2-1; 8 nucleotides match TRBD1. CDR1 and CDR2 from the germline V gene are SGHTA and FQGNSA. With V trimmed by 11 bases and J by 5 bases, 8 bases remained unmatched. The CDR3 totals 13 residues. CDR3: CASGDRYNNEQFF. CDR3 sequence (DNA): TGTGCCTCCGGGGACAGGTATAACAATGAGCAGTTCTTC. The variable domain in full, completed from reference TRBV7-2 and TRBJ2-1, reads GAGVSQSPSNKVTEKGKDVELRCDPISGHTALYWYRQSLGQGLEFLIYFQGNSAPDKSGLPSDRFSAERTGGSVSTLTIQRTQQEDSAVYLCASGDRYNNEQFFGPGTRLTVL.

In DNA, the CDR3 is TGTGCCTGGAGTATCGGGGGCGGAAACACCATATATTTT. Translation gives CAWSIGGGNTIYF. The chain uses TRBV30 and TRBJ1-3, with D maybe TRBD1 (6 bases). Germline V gene data show CDR1 as GTSNPN and CDR2 as SVGIG (reference sequence). With 2 bases removed from V and 4 bases from J, the gap between germline ends came to 9 bases. CDR3 length: 13 amino acids.

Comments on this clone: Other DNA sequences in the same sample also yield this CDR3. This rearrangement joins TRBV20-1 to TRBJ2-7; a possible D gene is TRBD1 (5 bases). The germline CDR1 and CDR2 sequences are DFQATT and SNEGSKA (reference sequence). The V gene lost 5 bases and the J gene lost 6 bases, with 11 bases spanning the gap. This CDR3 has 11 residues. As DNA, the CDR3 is TGCAGTGCTGGTACAGGTTCCGAGCAGTACTTC. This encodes CSAGTGSEQYF.

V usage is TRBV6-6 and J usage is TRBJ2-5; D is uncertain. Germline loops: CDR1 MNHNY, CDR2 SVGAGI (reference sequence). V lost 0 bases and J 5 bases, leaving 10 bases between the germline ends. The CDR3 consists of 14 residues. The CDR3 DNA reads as TGTGCCAGCAGTTACTCGAGGACGTGGGAGACCCAGTACTTC. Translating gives CASSYSRTWETQYF.

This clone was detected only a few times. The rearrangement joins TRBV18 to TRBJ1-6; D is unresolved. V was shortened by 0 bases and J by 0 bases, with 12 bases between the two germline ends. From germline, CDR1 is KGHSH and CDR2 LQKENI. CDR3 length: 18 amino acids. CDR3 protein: CASSPPRRISSYNSPLHF. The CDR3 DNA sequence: TGTGCCAGCTCACCACCGAGGAGGATAAGCTCCTATAATTCACCCCTCCACTTT.